The 32 T cell receptor beta chains below all came from one sample that was sequenced in a study of shared clonotypes between healthy human individuals. Here immunoSEQ multiplex PCR was the method, and the copy in TCRdb shows in-frame clones only, minus some. This sample has roughly 2,000,000 clones, with around 93% found just once. Naive CD8 cells comprised CD45RO-negative, CCR7-positively selected cells, excluding terminally differentiated effector memory CD45RA+ cells. Sequencing input: naive CD8+ T cells from PBMCs. The receptors were gathered from a young man in good health. Some clones in this sample may be carry-over from other donors' samples.

The chain combines TRBV7-9 with TRBJ2-5; the D gene is possibly TRBD2 (6 bases). Trimming stripped 7 bases from V and 4 bases from J, with 19 bases between. From germline, CDR1 is SEHNR and CDR2 FQNEAQ (reference sequence). This CDR3 comprises 15 residues. In DNA, the CDR3 is TGTGCCAGCATCCCGGGCCTCATGGGGGGAGAGACCCAGTACTTC. Protein: CASIPGLMGGETQYF.

This chain joins TRBV10-2 and TRBJ2-5, with D unresolved. The end of the DNA aligns better with TRBJ2-7, so the J call may be wrong. CDR1 WSHSY and CDR2 SAAADI come from the germline V gene. There are 14 residues in the CDR3. The CDR3 region has the DNA TGCGCCAGCAGTGATGTAAGGTTCCCGAACGAGCAGTACTTC. Protein sequence: CASSDVRFPNEQYF.

J is TRBJ1-1 and V is TRBV4-2; TRBD1 might be the D (5 bases). Germline CDR1 is LGHNA and CDR2 is YNFKEQ. This CDR3 is 15 amino acids long. V lost 4 bases and J lost 4, with 16 bases in between. The CDR3, as DNA: TGTGCCAGCAGCCCACGACCTAGTGGGGGCACTGAAGCTTTCTTT. Translating gives CASSPRPSGGTEAFF.

This chain links TRBV4-3 with TRBJ1-1; D ambiguous. Germline CDR1 is LGHNA and CDR2 is YSLEER. V gave up 3 bases and J gave up 4 bases, with 6 bases separating them. CDR3 length: 12 residues. This CDR3 is CASSHEGTEAFF. Here the CDR3 DNA reads TGCGCCAGCAGCCACGAAGGCACTGAAGCTTTCTTT.

On this clone: Other DNA sequences in this specimen translate into the identical CDR3. The chain is built from TRBV5-6 and TRBJ2-7; TRBD1 matches at 8 bases. Germline V gene lookup returns CDR1 SGHDT and CDR2 YYEEEE. The CDR3 length is 15 residues. V dropped 4 bases and J dropped 0; count of bases not matched to a gene: 6. The CDR3 spells CASSRDRGSSYEQYF. In DNA form, the CDR3 reads TGTGCCAGCAGCCGCGACAGGGGATCCTCCTACGAGCAGTACTTC.

The chain recombines TRBV6-5 with TRBJ1-2; 12 positions agree with TRBD1. Germline CDR1 MNHEY, CDR2 SVGAGI. This CDR3 is 15 amino acids long. J was trimmed by 0 bases and V by 8 bases; bases with no gene match: 4. CDR3: CASRDRGLPNYGYTF. The CDR3 DNA reads TGTGCCAGCCGGGACAGGGGGCTCCCTAACTATGGCTACACCTTC.

J is TRBJ2-1 and V is TRBV11-3; TRBD1 matches 9 bases. CDR1 is SGHNT, CDR2 YENEEA, per germline. J gave up 7 bases and V 5 bases, and 9 bases lay outside the gene matches. The CDR3 covers 15 residues. The CDR3 here is CASSAPGQGHNEQFF. The DNA of the CDR3 is TGTGCCAGCAGCGCGCCGGGACAGGGTCATAATGAGCAGTTCTTC.

With regard to this clone: Additional DNA sequences in this sample encode the identical CDR3. The V and J genes are TRBV27 and TRBJ2-2, with D maybe TRBD1 (6 bases). CDR3 length equals 14 residues. V was trimmed by 1 base and J by 4 bases, leaving 7 bases between them. Germline V gene data show CDR1 as MNHEY and CDR2 as SMNVEV (reference sequence). The CDR3 DNA sequence: TGTGCCAGCAGTTTATTGGGGGCCACCGGGGAGCTGTTTTTT. It translates to CASSLLGATGELFF.

The chain employs TRBV4-1 and TRBJ1-3, with 7 bases identical to TRBD1. V was clipped by 5 bases and J by 2 bases; unmatched bases: 6. CDR3 length: 15 amino acids. Germline CDR1 reads MGHRA; CDR2 reads YSYEKL. CDR3 region: CASSTRQGTGNTIYF. In DNA form, the CDR3 reads TGCGCCAGCAGCACCCGACAGGGCACTGGAAACACCATATATTTT.

The genes are TRBV13 and TRBJ2-5, with 7 bases lining up with TRBD1. Matching the DNA end better, TRBJ2-7 makes the J call doubtful. CDR3 size: 14 residues. Germline loops: CDR1 PRHDT, CDR2 FYEKMQ (reference sequence). The CDR3 nucleotides are TGTGCCAGCAAAATGGACGGACAGGCCTACGAGCAGTACTTC. Translating gives CASKMDGQAYEQYF.

In its sample, this clone was seen once. The V gene is TRBV6-1, the J gene TRBJ2-7; D is unresolved. V was pared by 3 bases and J by 4 bases, with 13 bases between. Germline CDR1 reads MNHNS; CDR2 reads SASEGT. The CDR3 has 14 amino acids. DNA for the CDR3: TGTGCCAGCAGTGAGGACCACCCCCCTTACGAGCAGTACTTC. Translating it yields CASSEDHPPYEQYF.

On this clone: Other DNA sequences from this sample encode an identical CDR3 as well. The rearrangement links TRBV28 to TRBJ2-7; D not resolved. Germline-derived CDR1 and CDR2 are MDHEN and SYDVKM. The CDR3 is 12 residues long. V was cut by 1 base and J by 3 bases, with 4 bases left in between. Written as DNA, the CDR3 is TGTGCCAGCAGTTTATCTCTCTACGAGCAGTACTTC. Its protein is CASSLSLYEQYF.

V gene TRBV7-9 combines with J gene TRBJ2-7; TRBD2 matches 11 bases. Germline-derived CDR1 and CDR2 are SEHNR and FQNEAQ (reference sequence). The trim removed 5 bases at V and 4 bases at J, leaving 10 bases unmatched. The CDR3 covers 16 residues. The CDR3 here is CASSITSGRRRYEQYF. CDR3 nucleotides: TGTGCCAGCAGCATTACTAGCGGGAGAAGGAGGTACGAGCAGTACTTC.

In its sample, this clone was seen once. V and J are TRBV4-1 and TRBJ2-1, with D unclear. The germline V gene encodes CDR1 MGHRA and CDR2 YSYEKL. The CDR3 loop spans 16 amino acids. V lost 0 bases and J 4 bases, leaving 13 bases between the germline ends. CDR3 nucleotide sequence: TGCGCCAGCAGCCAAGATCGGCCGGATGGATACAATGAGCAGTTCTTC. This sequence encodes CASSQDRPDGYNEQFF.

This chain joins TRBV28 and TRBJ2-7; 9 bases agree with TRBD2. V dropped 3 bases and J dropped 7; count of bases not matched to a gene: 10. Germline V lookup: CDR1 MDHEN, CDR2 SYDVKM. This CDR3 is 15 amino acids long. This chain's CDR3 is CASSLMREGPGEQYF. The DNA of the CDR3 is TGTGCCAGCAGTTTGATGCGGGAGGGCCCTGGGGAGCAGTACTTC.

The rearrangement joins TRBV27 to TRBJ2-5, with D possibly matching TRBD2 (6 bases). The CDR3 sequence is 15 residues long. The germline gives CDR1 MNHEY, CDR2 SMNVEV (reference sequence). The V end lost 5 bases, the J end lost 5 bases, and 18 bases lay between the germline ends. The CDR3, as DNA: TGTGCCAGCAGTCCGCTACCGGGGGTGGAGGAGACCCAGTACTTC. The encoded protein is CASSPLPGVEETQYF.

This clone showed up just a few times. The chain links TRBV27 to TRBJ2-7; 11 bases are a match to TRBD2. This CDR3 has 15 residues. The ends lost 5 bases at V and 7 bases at J; junction bases unmatched: 10. Germline values: CDR1 MNHEY, CDR2 SMNVEV (reference sequence). The CDR3 coding sequence is TGTGCCAGCAGTCTGACTAGCGGGGTCTTCGGGGAGCAGTACTTC. This codes for CASSLTSGVFGEQYF.

The chain has TRBV9 and TRBJ2-3; 7 bases map to TRBD2. Unmatched junction bases numbered 9, after V lost 3 bases and J lost 2 bases. Germline V CDR1 and CDR2: SGDLS, YYNGEE. The CDR3 runs to 16 residues. The CDR3 sequence is CASSARIAGVTDTQYF. CDR3 nucleotide sequence: TGTGCCAGCAGCGCCCGTATAGCGGGTGTCACAGATACGCAGTATTTT. The variable domain in full, with the rest retrieved from reference TRBV9 and TRBJ2-3, is DSGVTQTPKHLITATGQRVTLRCSPRSGDLSVYWYQQSLDQGLQFLIQYYNGEERAKGNILERFSAQQFPDLHSELNLSSLELGDSALYFCASSARIAGVTDTQYFGPGTRLTVL.

This chain joins TRBV6-1 and TRBJ2-1, with 9 positions matching TRBD1. The V gene's germline CDR1 is MNHNS and CDR2 SASEGT. CDR3 length equals 14 residues. The V and J ends lost 6 bases and 5 bases, in that order; junction bases with no gene match: 5. Written as DNA, the CDR3 is TGTGCCAGCAGCTACAGGGGGCGCGACAATGAGCAGTTCTTC. This codes for CASSYRGRDNEQFF.

This rearrangement joins TRBV11-2 to TRBJ2-5; the D is unclear. Per the germline V gene, CDR1 is SGHAT and CDR2 is FQNNGV. V lost 5 bases and J 5 bases, leaving 6 bases between the germline ends. The CDR3 runs to 11 residues. The CDR3 here is CASSDNETQYF. The CDR3 DNA reads as TGTGCCAGCAGCGATAACGAGACCCAGTACTTC.

In DNA, the CDR3 is TGTGCCAGCAGCTCTGTCTTGGCGGGAGGGTACAGCACAGATACGCAGTATTTT. This translates into CASSSVLAGGYSTDTQYF. The V gene is TRBV7-8, the J gene TRBJ2-3, with 9 nucleotides matching TRBD2. Trimming cost V 4 bases and J 0 bases; bases outside gene matches: 11. CDR1 is SGHVS, CDR2 FQNEAQ, per germline. This CDR3 is built from 18 residues.

The chain combines TRBV6-5 with TRBJ1-5; no clear D. V was shortened by 2 bases and J by 0 bases, with 8 bases between the two germline ends. The germline V gene encodes CDR1 MNHEY and CDR2 SVGAGI. The CDR3 length is 15 residues. The chain's CDR3 is CASSYAGNSNQPQHF. The CDR3 DNA reads TGTGCCAGCAGTTACGCGGGGAATAGCAATCAGCCCCAGCATTTT.

The CDR3: CASSPKATAKGYEQYF. In nucleotides, the CDR3 is TGCGCCAGCAGCCCCAAGGCGACAGCCAAGGGCTACGAGCAGTACTTC. The genes are TRBV4-1 and TRBJ2-7; maybe TRBD1 (5 bases). The CDR3 totals 16 residues. Looked up from germline, CDR1 is MGHRA and CDR2 is YSYEKL. V lost 4 bases, J lost 3 bases, and 19 bases lay in between.

This clone showed up just once. CDR3 protein: CASSPPGLAGAYEQYF. In DNA, the CDR3 is TGTGCCAGCAGCCCCCCGGGACTAGCGGGGGCCTACGAGCAGTACTTC. This chain links TRBV11-2 with TRBJ2-7, with 14 bases identical to TRBD2. Trimming took 5 bases from V and 2 from J; bases not matched to a gene: 5. This CDR3 has 16 residues. The germline CDR1 and CDR2 sequences are SGHAT and FQNNGV.

The chain couples TRBV11-2 to TRBJ2-1; tentative D call: TRBD1 (6 bases). CDR3 length: 16 residues. Germline CDR1 and CDR2: SGHAT and FQNNGV. Trimming cost V 4 bases and J 3 bases, with 16 bases left between them. DNA for the CDR3: TGTGCCAGCAGCTCTAACAGGGACCTCCGCTACAATGAGCAGTTCTTC. Protein product: CASSSNRDLRYNEQFF.

The chain uses TRBV28 and TRBJ1-4; D is unclear. Germline CDR1 reads MDHEN; CDR2 reads SYDVKM. V was pared by 6 bases and J by 2 bases, with 7 bases between. CDR3 length equals 13 residues. Written as DNA, the CDR3 is TGTGCCAGCAGAAGCAGGACTAATGAAAAACTGTTTTTT. Protein product: CASRSRTNEKLFF.

The chain uses TRBV9 and TRBJ1-1; unclear D gene. The V end lost 4 bases, the J end lost 2 bases, and 9 bases lay between the germline ends. The CDR3 is 13 amino acids. Germline CDR1 and CDR2: SGDLS and YYNGEE. The CDR3 bases are TGTGCCAGCAGCCCCCTGAGCAACACTGAAGCTTTCTTT. It yields the protein CASSPLSNTEAFF.

This rearrangement joins TRBV28 to TRBJ2-4; 10 nucleotides match TRBD1. CDR1 is MDHEN and CDR2 is SYDVKM in the germline V gene. There are 17 residues in the CDR3. V shed 11 bases and J 0 bases; nucleotides not matched to a gene: 13. The CDR3 is CAVRGDRGSSAKNIQYF. The CDR3 DNA follows: TGTGCCGTCCGTGGGGACAGGGGTTCTTCAGCCAAAAACATTCAGTACTTC.

This rearrangement joins TRBV11-2 to TRBJ2-1, with 8 bases aligning to TRBD1. This CDR3 region has 16 residues. With 4 bases clipped from V and 7 bases from J, the junction kept 12 bases outside the gene matches. Germline-derived CDR1 and CDR2 are SGHAT and FQNNGV. This chain's CDR3 is CASSSPGTGPFNEQFF. As DNA, the CDR3 is TGTGCCAGCAGCTCGCCCGGGACAGGACCTTTTAATGAGCAGTTCTTC.

The chain employs TRBV5-1 and TRBJ1-2; D gene uncertain. Trimming pared 0 bases from V and 8 bases from J, leaving 8 bases between. Germline CDR1 is SGHRS and CDR2 is YFSETQ. The CDR3 has 12 amino acids. CDR3 region: CASSLESDGYTF. In DNA form, the CDR3 reads TGCGCCAGCAGCTTGGAGTCAGACGGCTACACCTTC. The entire variable domain, with the rest obtained from reference TRBV5-1 and TRBJ1-2, is as follows: KAGVTQTPRYLIKTRGQQVTLSCSPISGHRSVSWYQQTPGQGLQFLFEYFSETQRNKGNFPGRFSGRQFSNSRSEMNVSTLELGDSALYLCASSLESDGYTFGSGTRLTVV.

The rearrangement links TRBV10-3 to TRBJ1-3; 8 bases fit TRBD1. V trimming: 3 bases; J trimming: 5 bases; junction bases outside the gene matches: 3. From germline, CDR1 is ENHRY and CDR2 SYGVKD. This CDR3 comprises 14 residues. The CDR3 DNA sequence: TGTGCCATCAGTGATGACAGGGGTAGAAACACCATATATTTT. Amino acids: CAISDDRGRNTIYF.

The chain recombines TRBV11-2 with TRBJ2-1; 10 nucleotides match TRBD2. V was pared by 5 bases and J by 7 bases, with 8 bases of the junction left unmatched. The length of the CDR3 is 15 residues. Germline CDR1 SGHAT, CDR2 FQNNGV. The chain's CDR3 is CASSVASGSGNEQFF. As DNA, the CDR3 is TGTGCCAGCAGCGTAGCTAGCGGGAGCGGGAATGAGCAGTTCTTC.